Listed below are T cell receptor beta chains from one sample, sequenced in a study of blood T cell repertoires in COVID-19. Some clones are missing from TCRdb's copy, which holds only in-frame ones; the method was immunoSEQ multiplex PCR. The table lists 300,000 to 350,000 clones, about 90% of them singletons. Sample: PBMCs or T cells enriched from blood (not recorded which). The source is a young woman who had recovered from COVID-19. The CDR3 runs from the conserved cysteine through the conserved F or W. D genes are given only for firm matches. Size is stated for part of the rows, as once, few or many counts, or as a class when the clone is expanded.

clone size,D gene,J gene,V gene,CDR3 protein,CDR3 DNA
-,-,TRBJ1-1,TRBV6-2/TRBV6-3,CASSYSGGNTEAFF,TGTGCCAGCAGTTACTCGGGGGGAAACACTGAAGCTTTCTTT
-,-,TRBJ1-2,TRBV5-1,CASTSEGGRYGYTF,TGCGCCAGCACGTCCGAGGGTGGTAGGTATGGCTACACCTTC
once,-,TRBJ1-4,TRBV27,CASSWGRSNEKLFF,TGTGCCAGCAGTTGGGGGCGCAGTAATGAAAAACTGTTTTTT
few,-,TRBJ1-4,TRBV11-2,CASRPLWTNEKLFF,TGTGCCAGCAGGCCGCTATGGACTAATGAAAAACTGTTTTTT
-,-,TRBJ2-1,TRBV19,CASSLDRGAYNEQFF,TGTGCCAGTAGTCTGGATCGGGGGGCATACAATGAGCAGTTCTTC
-,TRBD1,TRBJ1-5,TRBV19,CASSLDRGQGQPQHF,TGTGCCAGTAGTCTCGACAGGGGGCAGGGTCAGCCCCAGCATTTT
-,-,TRBJ2-7,TRBV6-5,CASSKRAGEGYEQYF,TGTGCCAGCAGTAAACGGGCAGGGGAGGGGTACGAGCAGTACTTC
few,-,TRBJ1-2,TRBV28,CASSLWGGGNYGYTF,TGTGCCAGCAGTTTATGGGGTGGGGGCAACTATGGCTACACCTTC
-,-,TRBJ1-5,TRBV12-3/TRBV12-4,CASSLGSGGPQHF,TGTGCCAGCAGCCTGGGGTCGGGGGGCCCCCAGCATTTT
-,-,TRBJ1-5,TRBV5-1,CASSSTGNQNQPQHF,TGCGCCAGCAGCTCAACAGGGAACCAAAATCAGCCCCAGCATTTT
-,TRBD1,TRBJ2-3,TRBV6-6,CASSYSQDRGTDTQYF,TGTGCCAGCAGTTACTCTCAGGACAGGGGGACAGATACGCAGTATTTT
-,-,TRBJ2-7,TRBV14,CASSPLSTGTYEQYF,TGTGCCAGCAGCCCCTTATCGACAGGTACCTACGAGCAGTACTTC
-,-,TRBJ2-7,TRBV2,CASSGETYEQYF,TGTGCCAGCAGTGGGGAGACCTACGAGCAGTACTTC
-,TRBD1,TRBJ2-7,TRBV3-1/TRBV3-2,CASSREGQGYEQYF,TGTGCCAGCAGCAGAGAGGGACAGGGCTACGAGCAGTACTTC
-,-,TRBJ1-3,TRBV21-1,CASSKGDRGNTIYF,TGTGCCAGCAGCAAAGGGGACAGGGGAAACACCATATATTTT
-,TRBD2,TRBJ2-3,TRBV28,CASGSGGRDTQYF,TGTGCCAGCGGTAGCGGGGGTAGAGATACGCAGTATTTT
-,TRBD1,TRBJ1-4,TRBV27,CASSKNQGVNEKLFF,TGTGCCAGCAGTAAAAATCAGGGGGTTAATGAAAAACTGTTTTTT
-,TRBD1,TRBJ1-5,TRBV2,CASRVRTGPHSNQPQHF,TGTGCCAGCAGGGTAAGGACAGGGCCTCATAGCAATCAGCCCCAGCATTTT
once,-,TRBJ1-6,TRBV28,CASGPPQGRNSPLHF,TGTGCCAGCGGGCCACCACAGGGACGTAATTCACCCCTCCACTTT
-,-,TRBJ1-5,TRBV28,CASTGVSNQPQHF,TGTGCCAGCACAGGGGTCAGCAATCAGCCCCAGCATTTT
-,-,TRBJ1-6,TRBV10-3,CAISLDRDSPLHF,TGTGCCATCAGCCTTGACAGAGATTCACCCCTCCACTTT
-,-,TRBJ1-5,TRBV5-1,CASSLGARGSNQPQHF,TGCGCCAGCAGCTTGGGGGCCAGGGGTAGCAATCAGCCCCAGCATTTT
-,-,TRBJ2-2,TRBV2,CASTQGNTGELFF,TGTGCCAGCACTCAGGGAAACACCGGGGAGCTGTTTTTT
-,TRBD1,TRBJ1-5,TRBV30,CAWSGQGGNQPQHF,TGTGCCTGGTCGGGGCAGGGGGGCAATCAGCCCCAGCATTTT
few,TRBD1,TRBJ1-3,TRBV5-4,CASSSGQSSGNTIYF,TGTGCCAGCAGCTCGGGACAGAGCTCTGGAAACACCATATATTTT
-,TRBD1,TRBJ2-7,TRBV27,CASSLEGGQTSEQYF,TGTGCCAGCAGTTTAGAAGGGGGCCAGACGAGCGAGCAGTACTTC
-,TRBD1,TRBJ1-3,TRBV28,CASTVETGNGNTIYF,TGTGCCAGCACCGTGGAGACAGGGAATGGAAACACCATATATTTT
-,-,TRBJ1-4,TRBV7-9,CASSFPGERSRKLFF,TGTGCCAGCAGTTTCCCCGGCGAGCGAAGTAGAAAACTGTTTTTT
-,TRBD1,TRBJ2-5,TRBV9,CASSADPGGGLQETQYF,TGTGCCAGCAGCGCCGACCCAGGGGGCGGGCTCCAAGAGACCCAGTACTTC
-,TRBD1,TRBJ1-1,TRBV7-9,CASRTGSRDTEAFF,TGTGCCAGCCGGACAGGGAGCCGAGACACTGAAGCTTTCTTT
-,-,TRBJ1-5,TRBV28,CASSLFTGQINQPQHF,TGTGCCAGCAGTCTTTTTACAGGGCAAATAAATCAGCCCCAGCATTTT
-,-,TRBJ2-1,TRBV7-2,CASSFSGGSEQFF,TGTGCCAGCAGCTTCTCCGGGGGTAGTGAGCAGTTCTTC
-,-,TRBJ2-2,TRBV9,CASSPGHGELFF,TGTGCCAGCAGTCCAGGCCACGGGGAGCTGTTTTTT
-,-,TRBJ2-2,TRBV19,CASSLGLQENTGELFF,TGTGCCAGTAGTTTGGGGTTACAGGAGAACACCGGGGAGCTGTTTTTT
few,TRBD2,TRBJ2-5,TRBV7-9,CASSFPSGYQETQYF,TGTGCCAGCAGCTTTCCTAGCGGGTACCAAGAGACCCAGTACTTC
-,-,TRBJ2-1,TRBV28,CASSLVGQGSYNEQFF,TGTGCCAGCAGTTTAGTAGGTCAGGGCTCCTACAATGAGCAGTTCTTC
-,-,TRBJ2-7,TRBV7-2,CASSLDGSGTYEQYF,TGTGCCAGCAGCTTAGACGGTTCGGGGACCTACGAGCAGTACTTC
-,-,TRBJ2-7,TRBV6-1,CASSESYEQYF,TGTGCCAGCAGTGAGAGTTACGAGCAGTACTTC
-,TRBD1,TRBJ2-2,TRBV28,CASGDPPGTGRAGELFF,TGTGCCAGCGGCGATCCTCCCGGGACAGGGAGGGCCGGGGAGCTGTTTTTT
-,-,TRBJ2-3,TRBV3-1/TRBV3-2,CASSQDLDSSTDTQYF,TGTGCCAGCAGCCAAGATCTGGACAGCAGCACAGATACGCAGTATTTT
-,-,TRBJ2-7,TRBV2,CASSLRTGRDEQYF,TGTGCCAGCAGTCTTAGGACAGGGAGGGACGAGCAGTACTTC
-,TRBD1,TRBJ2-1,TRBV7-2,CASSLTGTYNEQFF,TGTGCCAGCAGCCTGACAGGGACCTACAATGAGCAGTTCTTC
-,-,TRBJ2-1,TRBV27,CASSFSPSSYNEQFF,TGTGCCAGCAGTTTCTCCCCGAGCTCCTACAATGAGCAGTTCTTC
-,TRBD1,TRBJ1-2,TRBV24-1,CATSDRTGGGYTF,TGTGCCACCAGTGACCGGACAGGGGGTGGCTACACCTTC
-,-,TRBJ1-1,TRBV19,CASTLSREGAEAFF,TGTGCCAGTACCCTCTCCCGGGAAGGCGCTGAAGCTTTCTTT
-,-,TRBJ1-2,TRBV19,CASSREVSTDSNYGYTF,TGTGCCAGTAGTAGAGAAGTTTCGACGGACTCTAACTATGGCTACACCTTC
once,-,TRBJ2-3,TRBV21-1,CASSKGRRGGTDTQYF,TGTGCCAGCAGCAAAGGACGGCGGGGGGGCACAGATACGCAGTATTTT
few,TRBD1,TRBJ2-3,TRBV2,CASSFIQGAGDTQYF,TGTGCCAGCAGTTTTATTCAGGGGGCGGGAGATACGCAGTATTTT
-,TRBD1,TRBJ1-6,TRBV7-6,CASSLGLGTGPNSPLHF,TGTGCCAGCAGCTTGGGGCTCGGGACAGGGCCCAATTCACCCCTCCACTTT
-,-,TRBJ2-3,TRBV10-3,CAISESFQGSTDTQYF,TGTGCCATCAGTGAGTCGTTTCAGGGGAGCACAGATACGCAGTATTTT
-,TRBD2,TRBJ2-1,TRBV7-9,CASSSTSGGPYNEQFF,TGTGCCAGCAGCTCCACCTCGGGGGGGCCTTACAATGAGCAGTTCTTC
-,-,TRBJ1-2,TRBV11-3,CASSLDVRRTWISSNYGYTF,TGTGCCAGCAGCTTAGATGTGCGGCGGACATGGATATCGTCTAACTATGGCTACACCTTC
-,TRBD2,TRBJ2-1,TRBV4-1,CASSPDLAGGRGEQFF,TGCGCCAGCAGCCCGGACCTAGCGGGGGGCCGGGGTGAGCAGTTCTTC
-,TRBD1,TRBJ1-2,TRBV10-3,CAISEPDRGDNYGYTF,TGTGCCATCAGTGAACCGGACAGGGGCGATAACTATGGCTACACCTTC
-,-,TRBJ1-2,TRBV11-2,CASSTPKKRADGYTF,TGTGCCAGCAGCACCCCGAAGAAGCGGGCGGACGGCTACACCTTC